This T cell receptor (beta chain) was recovered during a study of T cell responses to AZD1222 COVID-19 vaccine. Findings and caveats of the study: Baseline antibody screening turned up just a handful of seropositive AZD1222 recipients. Dominant CD4 TCR responses targeted spike regions 160-218 and 743-854.

This clone was observed a single time. Its matching antigen is unknown. Sequencing was performed with immunoSEQ multiplex PCR; in TCRdb, only in-frame clones are kept and a portion is missing. The repertoire includes 120,000 or so clones, 85% to 95% of them detected once, and about 8.3% sits in the top ten. The CDR3 totals 15 residues. The V and J ends lost 6 bases and 1 base, in that order; junction bases with no gene match: 6. In germline, CDR1 is MDHEN, CDR2 SYDVKM. The chain is built from TRBV28 and TRBJ1-5, with 7 bases fitting TRBD1. This clonotype originated in an adult in good health. The material was peripheral blood, obtained on day 0 of AZD1222 vaccination. The CDR3 bases are TGTGCCAGCAGACCTGGGACAGAGAGCAATCAGCCCCAGCATTTT. Encoded protein: CASRPGTESNQPQHF.